The 30 T cell receptor beta chains reported below all come from one sample, sequenced in a study of a mutant IDH1 vaccine in newly diagnosed glioma. Clones were read by immunoSEQ multiplex PCR, and TCRdb kept only the in-frame ones, dropping some. The sample yields about 24,000 clones, roughly 85% seen once. Their antigens are not known. As for time point: week 11, during vaccination. Every vaccine dose comprised 300 ug of mutant IDH1 20-mer peptide plus topical imiquimod. Here the sequenced sample was PBMCs, taken from a glioma patient whose treatment included an IDH1 peptide vaccine. The receptors were gathered from a man aged 40-49 years with glioma.

This chain joins TRBV29-1 and TRBJ2-5, with D perhaps being TRBD1 or TRBD2 (5 bases each). Germline-derived CDR1 and CDR2 are SQVTM and ANQGSEA. V was cut by 3 bases and J by 7 bases, with 15 bases left in between. The CDR3 has 13 amino acids. The CDR3 coding sequence is TGCAGCGTTGAGGCCAGGGAGTGGGGGACCCAGTACTTC. Translated: CSVEAREWGTQYF.

The chain has TRBV5-4 and TRBJ2-6; the D is unclear. Germline CDR1 is SGHNT and CDR2 is YYREEE (reference sequence). V shed 0 bases and J shed 0 bases, with 4 bases lying between them. The length of the CDR3 is 15 residues. The CDR3 loop is CASSLDSSGANVLTF. CDR3 in DNA: TGTGCCAGCAGCTTGGACAGCTCTGGGGCCAACGTCCTGACTTTC. Looking up the rest from reference TRBV5-4 and TRBJ2-6 gives the full variable domain: ETGVTQSPTHLIKTRGQQVTLRCSSQSGHNTVSWYQQALGQGPQFIFQYYREEENGRGNFPPRFSGLQFPNYSSELNVNALELDDSALYLCASSLDSSGANVLTFGAGSRLTVL.

The chain's CDR3 is CASTIPGVFRNTIYF. CDR3 nucleotide sequence: TGTGCCAGCACCATCCCGGGGGTTTTTAGAAACACCATATATTTT. The rearrangement links TRBV7-2 to TRBJ1-3; D may be TRBD1 (5 bases). There are 15 residues in the CDR3. CDR1 and CDR2 (germline): SGHTA, FQGNSA. V was trimmed by 7 bases and J by 5 bases, leaving 18 bases between them.

This sequence joins TRBV11-3 and TRBJ2-6; D not certain. The CDR3 extends over 14 amino acids. CDR1 is SGHNT, CDR2 YENEEA, per germline. Between the trimmed V and J ends, which lost 7 bases and 4 bases, there was a span of 11 bases. CDR3 in amino acids: CASTPRTGANVLTF. The CDR3, as DNA: TGTGCCAGCACCCCTAGGACCGGGGCCAACGTCCTGACTTTC.

The gene calls are TRBV11-3 and TRBJ2-7; 8 nucleotides line up with TRBD2. J lost 0 bases, V lost 5 bases, and 9 bases had no gene match. The CDR3 covers 16 residues. The germline V gene encodes CDR1 SGHNT and CDR2 YENEEA. The CDR3 sequence is CASSPTAGVASYEQYF. The CDR3 nucleotides are TGTGCCAGCAGCCCAACAGCGGGAGTGGCCTCCTACGAGCAGTACTTC.

The chain employs TRBV5-1 and TRBJ1-1, with no clear D. Trimming stripped 0 bases from V and 3 bases from J, with 9 bases between. Germline V gene lookup returns CDR1 SGHRS and CDR2 YFSETQ. The CDR3 has 14 residues. The chain's CDR3 is CASSLDLADTEAFF. The CDR3 DNA sequence: TGCGCCAGCAGCTTGGACCTCGCGGACACTGAAGCTTTCTTT.

V gene TRBV6-1 combines with J gene TRBJ2-3, with 11 bases aligning to TRBD2. The germline CDR1 and CDR2 sequences are MNHNS and SASEGT. Trimming took 5 bases from V and 5 from J; bases not matched to a gene: 3. The CDR3 consists of 14 residues. The CDR3 here is CASSPGLAGDTQYF. For the CDR3, the DNA is TGTGCCAGCAGTCCAGGACTAGCGGGAGATACGCAGTATTTT.

This clone was seen only once. V and J are TRBV4-1 and TRBJ2-4; 14 positions match TRBD2. Germline assignment: CDR1 MGHRA and CDR2 YSYEKL. J lost 9 bases, V lost 6 bases, and 4 bases had no gene match. The CDR3 is 14 residues long. CDR3 protein: CASSPTSGRAIQYF. CDR3 in DNA: TGCGCCAGCAGTCCGACTAGCGGGAGGGCCATTCAGTACTTC.

This clone came up a few times. The rearrangement links TRBV10-2 to TRBJ2-7; 7 nucleotides agree with TRBD1. The CDR3 length is 13 residues. The germline gives CDR1 WSHSY, CDR2 SAAADI. CDR3 sequence reads: CASREYRGTEQYV. The CDR3 nucleotides are TGCGCCAGCAGAGAGTACAGGGGAACCGAGCAGTACGTC.

This CDR3 is CSVGGDRHYGYTF. DNA of the CDR3: TGCAGCGTTGGTGGGGACAGGCACTATGGCTACACCTTC. This rearrangement joins TRBV29-1 to TRBJ1-2; 8 nucleotides align to TRBD1. The J segment lost 3 bases and the V segment lost 4 bases, leaving 4 bases of the junction unmatched. There are 13 residues in the CDR3. Looked up from germline, CDR1 is SQVTM and CDR2 is ANQGSEA.

J is TRBJ2-1 and V is TRBV11-3; TRBD2 matches at 13 bases. This CDR3 has 18 residues. V trimming: 7 bases; J trimming: 1 base; junction bases outside the gene matches: 10. Germline CDR1 SGHNT, CDR2 YENEEA. The DNA for the CDR3 is TGTGCCAGCAAATCCCCGCGGACTAGCGGGAGTTCCTACAATGAGCAGTTCTTC. Translating gives CASKSPRTSGSSYNEQFF.

The gene calls are TRBV6-5 and TRBJ2-5, with D unclear. The CDR3 is 15 amino acids. Germline V gene sequence: CDR1 MNHEY, CDR2 SVGAGI. The V gene lost 2 bases and the J gene lost 5 bases, with 15 bases spanning the gap. CDR3 protein: CASSYTTHPKETQYF. As DNA, the CDR3 is TGTGCCAGCAGTTACACGACCCACCCAAAGGAGACCCAGTACTTC.

This clone is large by share. CDR3 bases: TGTGCCAGCAGTTACCTAGGCAGGGCCACTGAAGCTTTCTTT. This encodes CASSYLGRATEAFF. The rearrangement joins TRBV6-5 to TRBJ1-1, with a weak D call TRBD1 (5 bases). V was shortened by 2 bases and J by 4 bases, with 11 bases between the two germline ends. This CDR3 is built from 14 residues. Germline CDR1 reads MNHEY; CDR2 reads SVGAGI.

This rearrangement joins TRBV19 to TRBJ1-5, with a possible D match to TRBD1 (5 bases). The CDR3 runs to 13 residues. Germline lookup yields CDR1 LNHDA and CDR2 SQIVND (reference sequence). The V and J ends lost 5 bases and 6 bases respectively, with 11 bases between them. DNA of the CDR3: TGTGCCAGTAGTCCAGGGTCGGGTCAGCCCCAGCATTTT. Amino acids: CASSPGSGQPQHF.

The J gene is TRBJ2-1, the V gene TRBV7-2; D gene unclear. Germline CDR1 SGHTA, CDR2 FQGNSA. The CDR3 runs 15 residues. V was clipped by 3 bases and J by 8 bases, with 17 bases between them. CDR3: CASSLGFPRGHEQFF. The CDR3 region has the DNA TGTGCCAGCAGCTTGGGCTTTCCGAGAGGCCATGAGCAGTTCTTC.

This clone occurred a few times. The rearrangement joins TRBV9 to TRBJ1-5; TRBD1 is a possible D gene (5 bases). CDR1 and CDR2 (germline): SGDLS, YYNGEE. Between the trimmed V and J ends, which lost 4 bases and 3 bases, there was a span of 11 bases. CDR3 length equals 14 residues. Here the CDR3 DNA reads TGTGCCAGCAGCCTAGACAGTAACAATCAGCCCCAGCATTTT. It is translated as CASSLDSNNQPQHF.

The chain joins TRBV6-4 to TRBJ2-1; 10 bases line up with TRBD2. The ends lost 3 bases at V and 8 bases at J; junction bases unmatched: 4. The CDR3 is made up of 14 amino acids. The germline gives CDR1 MRHNA, CDR2 SNTAGT. In DNA, the CDR3 is TGTGCCAGCAGTGAAGGGCTAGCGGGAGATGAGCAGTTCTTC. Translated: CASSEGLAGDEQFF.

In DNA, the CDR3 is TGTGCCAGCAGTGACAGGGGGCGCTTCACGAACACTGAAGCTTTCTTT. Translation gives CASSDRGRFTNTEAFF. The J gene is TRBJ1-1, the V gene TRBV6-1; 8 bases map to TRBD1. V was pared by 3 bases and J by 1 base, with 7 bases of the junction left unmatched. The germline V gene encodes CDR1 MNHNS and CDR2 SASEGT. The CDR3 has 16 amino acids.

V and J are TRBV11-2 and TRBJ2-1; weak D call: TRBD2 (5 bases). The CDR3 is 15 amino acids. Germline assignment: CDR1 SGHAT and CDR2 FQNNGV. The V and J ends lost 5 bases and 0 bases respectively, with 11 bases between them. The CDR3 here is CASSLSAFSYNEQFF. In DNA, the CDR3 is TGTGCCAGCAGCCTTAGCGCCTTCTCCTACAATGAGCAGTTCTTC.

The chain couples TRBV6-4 to TRBJ2-2, with TRBD2 identical over 7 bases. V lost 4 bases, J lost 6 bases, and 2 bases stayed unmatched. CDR1 is MRHNA and CDR2 is SNTAGT in the germline V gene. The CDR3 length is 13 residues. CDR3 sequence (DNA): TGTGCCAGCAGTGCGACTAGCTCCGGGGAGCTGTTTTTT. It yields the protein CASSATSSGELFF.

This rearrangement joins TRBV6-1 to TRBJ1-1; 8 positions match TRBD1. After removal of 6 bases from V and 10 bases from J, the junction contained 13 bases not matched to a gene. This CDR3 spans 14 amino acids. CDR1 is MNHNS, CDR2 SASEGT, per germline. CDR3 sequence reads: CASRDRDGARGAFF. The CDR3 DNA follows: TGTGCCAGCAGGGACAGGGACGGGGCACGGGGAGCTTTCTTT.

The chain couples TRBV7-2 to TRBJ1-5; D call uncertain. V was shortened by 5 bases and J by 3 bases, with 5 bases between the two germline ends. This CDR3 has 12 residues. Germline CDR1 reads SGHTA; CDR2 reads FQGNSA. CDR3 DNA: TGTGCCAGCAGCCACAACAATCAGCCCCAGCATTTT. Its protein product is CASSHNNQPQHF.

This chain joins TRBV7-2 and TRBJ1-6, with D perhaps matching TRBD1 (6 bases). The CDR3 is 15 amino acids. Trimming took off 5 bases at V and 5 bases at J, with 13 bases between the two ends. Germline CDR1 is SGHTA and CDR2 is FQGNSA. CDR3 loop: CASSLRTANNSPLHF. The CDR3 region has the DNA TGTGCCAGCAGCCTTAGGACAGCTAATAATTCACCCCTCCACTTT.

The chain recombines TRBV6-1 with TRBJ2-7; no definite D call. V was clipped by 7 bases and J by 2 bases, with 9 bases between them. The CDR3 spans 12 residues. Germline-derived CDR1 and CDR2 are MNHNS and SASEGT. The CDR3 spells CASTTVTYEQYF. As DNA, the CDR3 is TGTGCCAGCACTACAGTCACCTACGAGCAGTACTTC.

The rearrangement links TRBV13 to TRBJ2-7, with TRBD2 identical over 7 bases. Germline V gives CDR1 PRHDT, CDR2 FYEKMQ (reference sequence). J gave up 4 bases and V 6 bases, and 9 bases lay outside the gene matches. This CDR3 spans 14 amino acids. CDR3 bases: TGTGCCAGCAGTTACGGGGCTAGCGGTTACGAGCAGTACGTC. Translated, it gives CASSYGASGYEQYV.

The rearrangement links TRBV9 to TRBJ2-2, with 7 bases aligning to TRBD2. This CDR3 region has 15 residues. Germline V gene lookup returns CDR1 SGDLS and CDR2 YYNGEE. V lost 4 bases and J lost 0; bases outside the gene matches: 3. The CDR3 sequence: CASSPSGANTGELFF. The CDR3 DNA reads as TGTGCCAGCAGCCCGAGCGGGGCGAACACCGGGGAGCTGTTTTTT. The full variable domain, completed using reference TRBV9 and TRBJ2-2, is DSGVTQTPKHLITATGQRVTLRCSPRSGDLSVYWYQQSLDQGLQFLIQYYNGEERAKGNILERFSAQQFPDLHSELNLSSLELGDSALYFCASSPSGANTGELFFGEGSRLTVL.

The chain recombines TRBV7-9 with TRBJ1-5; D might be TRBD1 (6 bases). The CDR3 runs 16 residues. The ends were cut back, 5 bases at V and 3 bases at J, with 17 bases in the middle. CDR1 and CDR2 (germline): SEHNR, FQNEAQ (reference sequence). The DNA of the CDR3 is TGTGCCAGCAGCGCCCCGGAGGACAGTACCAATCAGCCCCAGCATTTT. Its translation is CASSAPEDSTNQPQHF.

This clone was picked up a small number of times. The chain couples TRBV6-5 to TRBJ1-1, with TRBD1 as a possible D gene (5 bases). With 1 base removed from V and 7 bases from J, the gap between germline ends came to 7 bases. CDR1 is MNHEY and CDR2 is SVGAGI in the germline V gene. CDR3 size: 12 residues. This chain's CDR3 is CASSYFQGEAFF. As DNA, the CDR3 is TGTGCCAGCAGTTACTTCCAGGGTGAAGCTTTCTTT.

This clone was found once. The genes are TRBV21-1 and TRBJ1-6; TRBD1 is the table's D call, not checked against the DNA. TRBV21-1 is recorded as a pseudogene. The CDR3 contains 14 residues. CDR3 amino acids: CASTRDRANSPLHF. The CDR3 nucleotides are TGTGCCAGCACCCGGGACAGGGCCAATTCACCCCTCCACTTT.

The rearrangement links TRBV6-5 to TRBJ2-7; D is possibly TRBD2 (5 bases). CDR3 length: 14 amino acids. Trimming took 4 bases from V and 1 from J, leaving 11 bases between them. Germline CDR1 reads MNHEY; CDR2 reads SVGAGI. The CDR3 DNA is TGTGCCAGCAGTTTGTTAGCGAAATCCTACGAGCAGTACTTC. Residues: CASSLLAKSYEQYF.